This is a list of T cell receptor beta chains from one sample in a study of T cell responses to AZD1222 COVID-19 vaccine. Only in-frame clones appear in the TCRdb table, and some are missing; sequencing was by immunoSEQ multiplex PCR. The sample carries roughly 110,000 clones, roughly 90% recorded once. Sequencing used peripheral blood, obtained on day 0 of AZD1222 vaccination. The receptors stem from an adult in good health. CDR3s include the opening cysteine and the closing phenylalanine or tryptophan. The D gene is left open where the match is weak. Some rows have no size entry. The others give once, few or many, or a class for an expanded clone.

D gene	CDR3 length	V gene	J gene	clone size	CDR3 protein	CDR3 DNA
TRBD2	16	TRBV7-2	TRBJ2-7	-	CASSWPQRGGFYEQYF	TGTGCCAGCAGCTGGCCCCAGCGGGGGGGTTTTTACGAGCAGTACTTC
-	12	TRBV14	TRBJ2-7	-	CASSLLGVGQYF	TGTGCCAGCAGCCTCCTCGGGGTGGGGCAGTACTTC
-	14	TRBV5-1	TRBJ2-5	-	CASSGRGPLETQYF	TGCGCCAGCAGCGGCAGGGGTCCGTTGGAGACCCAGTACTTC
-	16	TRBV18	TRBJ1-3	once	CASSPPGGSSGNTIYF	TGTGCCAGCTCACCACCGGGTGGGAGCTCTGGAAACACCATATATTTT
-	11	TRBV19	TRBJ2-5	-	CASSIRETQYF	TGTGCCAGTAGTATCCGGGAGACCCAGTACTTC
TRBD2	15	TRBV4-2	TRBJ2-2	few	CASSYSGGATGELFF	TGTGCCAGCAGCTATAGCGGGGGGGCCACCGGGGAGCTGTTTTTT
-	14	TRBV6-5	TRBJ2-2	-	CASFSPQLRRELFF	TGTGCCAGCTTCAGCCCACAGCTTCGCAGGGAGCTGTTTTTT
-	17	TRBV30	TRBJ2-2	-	CAWSTRDRESNTGELFF	TGTGCCTGGAGCACCCGGGACCGAGAGTCGAACACCGGGGAGCTGTTTTTT
-	14	TRBV19	TRBJ1-4	-	CASKLRTGNEKLFF	TGTGCCAGTAAGCTTAGGACGGGGAATGAAAAACTGTTTTTT
TRBD2	15	TRBV10-3	TRBJ2-1	-	CATSSGGGRCWEQFF	TGTGCCACCTCTAGCGGGGGGGGCCGATGTTGGGAGCAGTTCTTC
-	13	TRBV19	TRBJ2-7	-	CASSIATGPEQYF	TGTGCCAGTAGTATAGCTACAGGGCCCGAGCAGTACTTC
-	12	TRBV2	TRBJ2-7	-	CASSEETYEQYF	TGTGCCAGCAGTGAAGAAACCTACGAGCAGTACTTC
TRBD1	14	TRBV18	TRBJ1-5	-	CASSRQGRLEPQHF	TGTGCCAGCTCACGACAGGGGAGGTTAGAGCCCCAGCATTTT
-	15	TRBV4-2	TRBJ2-1	-	CASSQDFAGYNEQFF	TGTGCCAGCAGCCAAGATTTTGCGGGGTACAATGAGCAGTTCTTC
-	15	TRBV4-2	TRBJ1-1	-	CASSRADRQATEAFF	TGTGCCAGCAGCCGAGCGGACCGGCAGGCGACTGAAGCTTTCTTT
TRBD1	16	TRBV6-6	TRBJ1-3	-	CASSFGTGRSGNTIYF	TGTGCCAGCAGTTTCGGGACAGGGAGGTCTGGAAACACCATATATTTT
TRBD1	16	TRBV28	TRBJ1-6	-	CASSSYRGTYNSPLHF	TGTGCCAGCAGTTCCTACAGGGGCACCTATAATTCACCCCTCCACTTT
-	15	TRBV6-1	TRBJ2-3	-	CASSERPGSADTQYF	TGTGCCAGCAGTGAAAGGCCAGGGAGTGCAGATACGCAGTATTTT
TRBD2	16	TRBV4-1	TRBJ2-7	-	CASSQDRGGFFNEQYF	TGCGCCAGCAGCCAAGATCGGGGAGGGTTTTTTAACGAGCAGTACTTC
-	15	TRBV7-2	TRBJ1-2	-	CASSLAWGADYGYTF	TGTGCCAGCAGCTTAGCGTGGGGAGCGGACTATGGCTACACCTTC
TRBD2	15	TRBV5-1	TRBJ2-1	-	CASSASSGAYNEQFF	TGCGCCAGCAGCGCGTCTAGCGGGGCCTACAATGAGCAGTTCTTC
-	13	TRBV14	TRBJ2-7	-	CASSPGTTGEQYF	TGTGCCAGCAGCCCTGGGACAACGGGGGAGCAGTACTTC
-	12	TRBV10-3	TRBJ2-7	once	CAIGTDSYEQYF	TGTGCCATCGGAACAGATTCCTACGAGCAGTACTTC
-	16	TRBV11-2	TRBJ2-7	-	CASSLRGRDTRGEQYF	TGTGCCAGCAGCCTAAGGGGGCGGGACACTCGAGGGGAGCAGTACTTC
TRBD1	16	TRBV2	TRBJ1-4	once	CASSNRGRLTNEKLFF	TGTGCCAGCAGTAACAGGGGCCGCCTAACTAATGAAAAACTGTTTTTT
-	14	TRBV9	TRBJ1-4	-	CASSVATSDLKLFF	TGTGCCAGCAGCGTAGCTACGAGTGATTTAAAACTGTTTTTT
-	14	TRBV28	TRBJ2-1	-	CASSPRLGYNEQFF	TGTGCCAGCAGTCCACGCCTAGGCTACAATGAGCAGTTCTTC
-	14	TRBV6-5	TRBJ1-3	-	CASSPFGAGNTIYF	TGTGCCAGCAGCCCGTTTGGTGCTGGAAACACCATATATTTT
-	16	TRBV7-3	TRBJ1-1	-	CASSLTATGENTEAFF	TGTGCCAGCAGCTTAACGGCCACGGGAGAGAACACTGAAGCTTTCTTT
-	15	TRBV3-1/TRBV3-2	TRBJ2-1	-	CASSSRGANYNEQFF	TGTGCCAGCAGCTCACGGGGGGCCAACTACAATGAGCAGTTCTTC
TRBD1	17	TRBV4-1	TRBJ1-1	-	CASSQEGQGVTNTEAFF	TGCGCCAGCAGCCAAGAAGGACAGGGGGTTACGAACACTGAAGCTTTCTTT
-	13	TRBV12-3/TRBV12-4	TRBJ1-5	-	CASSPTSYQPQHF	TGTGCCAGCAGTCCGACAAGCTATCAGCCCCAGCATTTT
-	13	TRBV7-7	TRBJ1-1	-	CASSLEGDTEAFF	TGTGCTAGCAGCTTGGAAGGGGACACTGAAGCTTTCTTT
-	10	TRBV23-1	TRBJ1-4	-	CASSLEKLFF	TGCGCCAGCAGTCTAGAAAAACTGTTTTTT
-	15	TRBV6-2/TRBV6-3	TRBJ1-2	-	CASSYSSGPSYGYTF	TGTGCCAGCAGTTACTCTTCCGGACCCAGCTATGGCTACACCTTC
-	16	TRBV6-5	TRBJ1-6	-	CASSYSSGGFNSPLHF	TGTGCCAGCAGTTACTCGTCGGGGGGGTTTAATTCACCCCTCCACTTT